The clone carrying this T cell receptor (beta chain) was seen at least ten times. Distinct nucleotide sequences in the sample also encode this CDR3. These data belong to a study of shared clonotypes between healthy human individuals. On the study more broadly: Two female and a few male donors aged 18 to 49 were enrolled.

Investigators spread the genomic DNA of each subset evenly over several immunoSEQ plates. Measured with immunoSEQ multiplex PCR; TCRdb has only the in-frame clones, and not every one. The sample contains 400,000 to 550,000 clones, around three quarters of which appear only once. The receptor comes from a woman between 40 and 55 years old in good health. Some clones in this sample may be carry-over from other donors' samples. The sample consisted of PBMCs.

CDR3 loop: CASSRGYEQYF. The CDR3 nucleotides are TGTGCCAGCAGCCGGGGCTACGAGCAGTACTTC. The chain couples TRBV28 to TRBJ2-7, with a weak D call TRBD2 (5 bases). V gave up 6 bases and J gave up 3 bases, with 6 bases separating them. In germline, CDR1 is MDHEN, CDR2 SYDVKM. The CDR3 is 11 residues long.